Each of the 17 T cell receptor beta chains below was sequenced from the same sample in a study of T cell changes during pregnancy in multiple sclerosis. TCRdb's copy holds only in-frame clones and misses some; the assay was immunoSEQ multiplex PCR. The table has over 100,000 clones, 92% seen once. Here the sequenced sample was peripheral blood, taken in the third trimester of pregnancy. The receptors shown here come from a female donor with multiple sclerosis, enrolled in a pregnancy study.

The chain is built from TRBV29-1 and TRBJ1-1, with 9 bases aligning to TRBD1. From germline, CDR1 is SQVTM and CDR2 ANQGSEA. V was pared by 6 bases and J by 0 bases, with 5 bases of the junction left unmatched. CDR3 length equals 14 residues. The CDR3 here is CSVAWTGVNTEAFF. CDR3 coding DNA: TGCAGCGTGGCCTGGACAGGGGTGAACACTGAAGCTTTCTTT.

This clone was observed a handful of times. The chain links TRBV30 to TRBJ1-1, with TRBD1 identical over 8 bases. This CDR3 contains 13 residues. Germline assignment: CDR1 GTSNPN and CDR2 SVGIG (reference sequence). V lost 4 bases, J lost 6 bases, and 7 bases stayed unmatched. DNA for the CDR3: TGTGCCTGGACCACCCCACAGGGGGCTGAAGCTTTCTTT. The encoded protein is CAWTTPQGAEAFF.

V gene TRBV5-4 combines with J gene TRBJ2-7; 9 bases line up with TRBD2. V shed 3 bases, J shed 6 bases, and the junction held 13 bases outside the gene matches. Germline CDR1 is SGHNT and CDR2 is YYREEE (reference sequence). The CDR3 consists of 16 residues. The CDR3 sequence is CASSSPGLALPIEQYF. In nucleotides, the CDR3 is TGTGCCAGCAGCTCTCCGGGACTAGCCCTTCCTATCGAGCAGTACTTC.

J is TRBJ2-1 and V is TRBV29-1; 10 positions match TRBD2. The V segment lost 8 bases and the J segment 9 bases; nucleotides outside the gene matches: 7. Germline V gene data show CDR1 as SQVTM and CDR2 as ANQGSEA. CDR3 size: 12 residues. This chain's CDR3 is CSLGLAATEQFF. The CDR3 DNA follows: TGCAGCTTAGGACTAGCGGCAACTGAGCAGTTCTTC.

V and J are TRBV5-1 and TRBJ2-1, with TRBD2 matching 7 bases. Per germline, CDR1 SGHRS and CDR2 YFSETQ. The CDR3 spans 15 residues. V shed 4 bases and J 5 bases; nucleotides not matched to a gene: 9. The DNA for the CDR3 is TGCGCCAGCAGCCCAGGGTGGGAGGGCCACAATGAGCAGTTCTTC. It encodes CASSPGWEGHNEQFF.

The chain recombines TRBV5-1 with TRBJ1-6; the D is unclear. Trimming shortened V by 5 bases and J by 8 bases, and 14 bases separated the two germline ends. The CDR3 has 14 amino acids. Germline loops: CDR1 SGHRS, CDR2 YFSETQ. CDR3 region: CASRLTTTDSPLHF. The CDR3 DNA follows: TGCGCCAGCAGATTGACAACCACAGATTCACCCCTCCACTTT.

The chain couples TRBV7-3 to TRBJ2-3; 10 bases line up with TRBD1. Germline CDR1 reads SGHTA; CDR2 reads FQGTGA. The ends lost 5 bases at V and 1 base at J; junction bases unmatched: 3. CDR3 size: 15 residues. The CDR3 reads CASSQTGGGTDTQYF. Here the CDR3 DNA reads TGTGCCAGCAGCCAGACAGGGGGCGGCACAGATACGCAGTATTTT.

The rearrangement links TRBV5-1 to TRBJ1-3, with D possibly being TRBD1 (6 bases). Trimming shortened V by 3 bases and J by 1 base, and 8 bases separated the two germline ends. Germline CDR1 reads SGHRS; CDR2 reads YFSETQ. The CDR3 is 14 residues long. The CDR3 sequence: CASSYGQSGNTIYF. CDR3 nucleotides: TGCGCCAGCAGCTATGGACAGTCTGGAAACACCATATATTTT.

The genes are TRBV4-1 and TRBJ1-1; D unclear. The V gene lost 1 base and the J gene lost 3 bases, with 6 bases spanning the gap. The length of the CDR3 is 13 residues. CDR1 is MGHRA, CDR2 YSYEKL, per germline. CDR3 nucleotides: TGCGCCAGCAGCCAAGGCGGGTACACTGAAGCTTTCTTT. Translating it yields CASSQGGYTEAFF.

V gene TRBV5-5 combines with J gene TRBJ1-1; D unresolved. V lost 2 bases to trimming and J lost 1 base, with 12 bases between them. The CDR3 is 15 amino acids. The V gene's germline CDR1 is SGHKS and CDR2 YYEKEE (reference sequence). CDR3 nucleotide sequence: TGTGCCAGCAGCTTATATGCGGTGGAGAACACTGAAGCTTTCTTT. Protein sequence: CASSLYAVENTEAFF.

CDR3 DNA sequence: TGTGCCAGCAGCCTAGCGGGAAAAGAGACCCAGTACTTC. Its protein is CASSLAGKETQYF. The chain joins TRBV14 to TRBJ2-5; 8 bases are shared with TRBD2. The V and J ends lost 4 bases and 3 bases, in that order; junction bases with no gene match: 1. Germline V gene lookup returns CDR1 SGHDN and CDR2 FVKESK. This CDR3 comprises 13 residues.

The chain couples TRBV27 to TRBJ2-7; D gene uncertain. The CDR3 sequence is 13 residues long. The V end lost 6 bases, the J end lost 3 bases, and 12 bases lay between the germline ends. Germline loops: CDR1 MNHEY, CDR2 SMNVEV (reference sequence). CDR3 in amino acids: CASSTRWLYEQYF. DNA for the CDR3: TGTGCCAGCAGCACCCGATGGCTCTACGAGCAGTACTTC.

This clone was counted only a few times. The chain carries TRBV29-1 and TRBJ2-1; 10 nucleotides line up with TRBD2. The length of the CDR3 is 14 residues. The V and J ends lost 5 bases and 2 bases, in that order; junction bases with no gene match: 3. The germline V gene has CDR1 SQVTM and CDR2 ANQGSEA. The CDR3 DNA reads as TGCAGCGTTAGGACTAGCGGAGCCTACAATGAGCAGTTCTTC. As protein: CSVRTSGAYNEQFF.

This clone appeared a single time. The V and J genes are TRBV28 and TRBJ2-2; D gene unclear. V shed 5 bases and J shed 2 bases, with 3 bases lying between them. This CDR3 comprises 12 residues. Germline V gene lookup returns CDR1 MDHEN and CDR2 SYDVKM. The CDR3 DNA reads as TGTGCCAGCAGTCTCAACACCGGGGAGCTGTTTTTT. Translating it yields CASSLNTGELFF.

The chain carries TRBV7-9 and TRBJ2-5; TRBD2 matches 7 bases. In germline, CDR1 is SEHNR, CDR2 FQNEAQ (reference sequence). With 3 bases clipped from V and 5 bases from J, the junction kept 0 bases outside the gene matches. This CDR3 contains 12 residues. The CDR3 nucleotides are TGTGCCAGCAGCTTCGGGGGGGAGACCCAGTACTTC. Translation gives CASSFGGETQYF.

V and J are TRBV4-2 and TRBJ2-7, with D possibly being TRBD2 (5 bases). The germline V and J ends were trimmed by 1 base and 3 bases, with 13 bases remaining between them. Germline V gene data show CDR1 as LGHNA and CDR2 as YNFKEQ. The CDR3 loop spans 15 amino acids. The CDR3 bases are TGTGCCAGCAGCCAAGCAATCTTGGGAGACTACGAGCAGTACTTC. Protein: CASSQAILGDYEQYF.

The rearrangement links TRBV19 to TRBJ2-1, with 12 nucleotides matching TRBD2. V lost 4 bases, J lost 0 bases, and 22 bases stayed unmatched. From germline, CDR1 is LNHDA and CDR2 SQIVND (reference sequence). The CDR3 consists of 23 residues. CDR3 in amino acids: CASSTPPRLAGEIGALSYNEQFF. CDR3 in DNA: TGTGCCAGTAGTACGCCCCCCCGACTAGCGGGAGAGATTGGGGCCCTCTCCTACAATGAGCAGTTCTTC.